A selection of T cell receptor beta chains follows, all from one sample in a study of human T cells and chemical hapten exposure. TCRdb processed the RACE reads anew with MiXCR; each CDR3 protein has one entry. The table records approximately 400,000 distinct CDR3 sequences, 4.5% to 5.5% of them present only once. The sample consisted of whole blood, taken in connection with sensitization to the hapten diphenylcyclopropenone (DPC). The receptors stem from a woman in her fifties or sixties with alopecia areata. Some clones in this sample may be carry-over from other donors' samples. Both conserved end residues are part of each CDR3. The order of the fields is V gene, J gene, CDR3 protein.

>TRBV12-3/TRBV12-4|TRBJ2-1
CASSPGLAGGAYNEQFF
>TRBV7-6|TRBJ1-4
CASSLGGSNNEKLFF
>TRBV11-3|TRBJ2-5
CASSCPGLAEQETQYF
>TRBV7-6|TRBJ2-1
CASSLGRDRFYNEQFF
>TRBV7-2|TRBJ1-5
CASSPFLNQPQHF
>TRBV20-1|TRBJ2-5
CSARRQQGTQYF
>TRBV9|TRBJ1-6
CASSAQVGLGSPLHF
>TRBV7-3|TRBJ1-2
CASSPYGGASGGYTF
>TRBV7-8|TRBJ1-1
CASSLAWPQAAFF
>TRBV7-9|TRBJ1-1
CASRFPGKNTEAFF
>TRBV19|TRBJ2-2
CASSAGQGGTGELFF
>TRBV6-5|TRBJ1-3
CASRNYRGGSGNTIYF
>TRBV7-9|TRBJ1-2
CASSLAGTGNYGYTF
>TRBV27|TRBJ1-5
CASSLIRDQPQHF
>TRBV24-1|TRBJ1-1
CATADSNTEAFF
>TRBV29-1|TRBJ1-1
CSVVGQGASAFF
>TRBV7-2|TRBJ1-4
CASSLGRTGAGNEKLFF
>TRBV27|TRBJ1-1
CASSLGVGNTEAFF
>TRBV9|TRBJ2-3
CASSVYSGSGADTQYF
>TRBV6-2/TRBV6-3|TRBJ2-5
CASSYSGIQETQYF
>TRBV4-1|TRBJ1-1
CASSQDRPKNTEAFF
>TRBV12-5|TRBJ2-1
CASGLGLNEQFF
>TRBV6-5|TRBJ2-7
CASIGDGYEQYF
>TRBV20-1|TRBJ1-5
CSAVDSSNQPQHF
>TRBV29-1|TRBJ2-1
CSGGEGHNEQFF
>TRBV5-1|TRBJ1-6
CASSRDRGSPLHF
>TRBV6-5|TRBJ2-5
CASAPGTGIAETQYF
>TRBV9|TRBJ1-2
CASSVGETGYTF
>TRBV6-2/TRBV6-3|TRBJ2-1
CASSLRDRVSGEQFF
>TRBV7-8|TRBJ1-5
CASSTGTGQNQPQHF
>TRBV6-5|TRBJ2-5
CASSFGLAVQETQYF
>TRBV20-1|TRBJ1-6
CSAGRDSNNSPLHF
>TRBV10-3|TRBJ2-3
CAISESWGRTDTQYF
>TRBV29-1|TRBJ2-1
CSVEVGPTPEQFF
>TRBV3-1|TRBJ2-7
CASSQDLGGVRSYEQYF
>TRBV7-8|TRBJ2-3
CATRTGGRFSTDTQYF
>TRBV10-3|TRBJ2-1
CAISEEGYAEQFF
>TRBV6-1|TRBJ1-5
CASSAGGQDQPQHF
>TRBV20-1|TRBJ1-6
CSARDANSPLHF
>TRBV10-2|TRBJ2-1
CASSPSSVYNEQFF
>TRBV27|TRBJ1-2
CASSRENVGYGYTF
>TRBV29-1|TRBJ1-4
CSVGSGSGKLFF
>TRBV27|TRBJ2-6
CASRLTRDVLSGANVLTF
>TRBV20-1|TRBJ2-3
CSATDSRTSGGARDTQYF
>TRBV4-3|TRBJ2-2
CASSQDQGGLYTGELFF
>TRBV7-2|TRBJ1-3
CASSPGLYSGNTIYF
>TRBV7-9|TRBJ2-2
CASSSGGWLFF
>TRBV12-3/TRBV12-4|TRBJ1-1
CASSQAKTLNTEAFF
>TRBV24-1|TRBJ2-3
CATSATDTQYF
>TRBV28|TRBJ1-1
CASSSTGQGLIGTEAFF
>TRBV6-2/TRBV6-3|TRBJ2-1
CASSNPYNEQFF
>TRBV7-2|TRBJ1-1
CASSGIPPTGFMNTEAFF
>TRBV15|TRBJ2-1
CATSRDPSGGGEQFF